The 9 T cell receptor beta chains below were found in one sample sequenced in a study of T cell responses to AZD1222 COVID-19 vaccine. Assay used: immunoSEQ multiplex PCR; TCRdb lists only in-frame clones, some missing. Of 75,000 to 95,000 clones listed, under 95% are singletons. The specimen was peripheral blood, collected on day 0 of AZD1222 vaccination. The receptors here all came from an adult in good health.

This chain connects TRBV6-1 to TRBJ1-6; D gene ambiguous. The ends were cut back, 1 base at V and 9 bases at J, with 10 bases in the middle. The CDR3 is made up of 14 amino acids. Germline V gives CDR1 MNHNS, CDR2 SASEGT. The CDR3 bases are TGTGCCAGCAGTGAAGATGGGGTTCGTTCACCCCTCCACTTT. Amino acids: CASSEDGVRSPLHF.

V and J are TRBV12-3 or TRBV12-4 and TRBJ1-3, with unresolved D. The CDR3 has 13 amino acids. V gave up 7 bases and J gave up 0 bases, with 7 bases separating them. CDR3: CASNLHSGNTIYF. DNA for the CDR3: TGTGCCAGCAACCTGCACTCTGGAAACACCATATATTTT.

The chain carries TRBV5-1 and TRBJ2-1, with D maybe TRBD2 (6 bases). V was cut by 0 bases and J by 4 bases, with 14 bases left in between. Germline CDR1 and CDR2: SGHRS and YFSETQ. The CDR3 has 16 amino acids. DNA of the CDR3: TGCGCCAGCAGCTTGGCGGGGGACTTTGGGTACAATGAGCAGTTCTTC. The encoded protein is CASSLAGDFGYNEQFF. Together with reference TRBV5-1 and TRBJ2-1, the CDR3 gives the full variable domain: KAGVTQTPRYLIKTRGQQVTLSCSPISGHRSVSWYQQTPGQGLQFLFEYFSETQRNKGNFPGRFSGRQFSNSRSEMNVSTLELGDSALYLCASSLAGDFGYNEQFFGPGTRLTVL.

The chain recombines TRBV24-1 with TRBJ1-4, with TRBD1 matching over 7 bases. This CDR3 comprises 14 residues. J was trimmed by 4 bases and V by 6 bases; bases with no gene match: 4. CDR1 and CDR2 (germline): KGHDR, SFDVKD. The CDR3 DNA follows: TGTGCCACCAGTTACCGGGACAGTAATGAAAAACTGTTTTTT. It translates to CATSYRDSNEKLFF.

The chain recombines TRBV30 with TRBJ1-3; D is uncertain. From germline, CDR1 is GTSNPN and CDR2 SVGIG (reference sequence). The CDR3 runs 13 residues. The germline V and J ends were trimmed by 2 bases and 4 bases, with 9 bases remaining between them. CDR3 in DNA: TGTGCCTGGAGTATGGGTTTCGGAAACACCATATATTTT. Encoded protein: CAWSMGFGNTIYF.

This rearrangement joins TRBV21-1 to TRBJ2-7; the D call TRBD1 from the table was never checked on the DNA. TRBV21-1 is described as a pseudogene. The CDR3 length is 13 residues. CDR3 region: CASILQQDYEQYF. The CDR3 DNA reads as TGTGCCAGCATCTTGCAACAGGACTACGAGCAGTACTTC.

V gene TRBV7-7 combines with J gene TRBJ2-5; D gene ambiguous. V was clipped by 0 bases and J by 3 bases, with 14 bases between them. The CDR3 consists of 16 residues. Germline-derived CDR1 and CDR2 are SSHAT and FNYEAQ (reference sequence). This CDR3 is CASSLAPTRNKETQYF. Written as DNA, the CDR3 is TGTGCCAGCAGCTTAGCCCCGACACGTAACAAAGAGACCCAGTACTTC.

The chain combines TRBV7-8 with TRBJ1-5, with no clear D. Per the germline V gene, CDR1 is SGHVS and CDR2 is FQNEAQ. V dropped 1 base and J dropped 6 bases, with 10 bases sitting between them. The CDR3 has 14 residues. CDR3 protein: CASSLGGETQPQHF. The CDR3 nucleotides are TGTGCCAGCAGCTTAGGTGGGGAGACTCAGCCCCAGCATTTT. Complete variable domain (other parts from reference TRBV7-8 and TRBJ1-5): GAGVSQSPRYKVAKRGQDVALRCDPISGHVSLFWYQQALGQGPEFLTYFQNEAQLDKSGLPSDRFFAERPEGSVSTLKIQRTQQEDSAVYLCASSLGGETQPQHFGDGTRLSIL.

In this sample, this clone turned up once. This chain connects TRBV2 to TRBJ1-4; tentative D call: TRBD1 (5 bases). Per germline, CDR1 SNHLY and CDR2 FYNNEI. V gave up 6 bases and J gave up 0 bases, with 8 bases separating them. CDR3 length equals 14 residues. The CDR3 protein is CASRARATNEKLFF. CDR3 sequence (DNA): TGTGCCAGCAGGGCCAGGGCAACTAATGAAAAACTGTTTTTT. Complete variable domain (other parts from reference TRBV2 and TRBJ1-4): EPEVTQTPSHQVTQMGQEVILRCVPISNHLYFYWYRQILGQKVEFLVSFYNNEISEKSEIFDDQFSVERPDGSNFTLKIRSTKLEDSAMYFCASRARATNEKLFFGSGTQLSVL.